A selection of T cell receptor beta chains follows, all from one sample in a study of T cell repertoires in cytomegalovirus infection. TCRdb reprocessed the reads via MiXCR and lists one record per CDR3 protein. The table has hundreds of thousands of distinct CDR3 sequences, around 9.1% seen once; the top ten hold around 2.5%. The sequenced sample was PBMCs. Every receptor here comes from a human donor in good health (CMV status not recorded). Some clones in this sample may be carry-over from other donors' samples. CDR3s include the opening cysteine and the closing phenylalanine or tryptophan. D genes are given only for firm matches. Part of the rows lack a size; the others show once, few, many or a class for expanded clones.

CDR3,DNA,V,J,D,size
CSAWGGSNQPQHF,TGCAGTGCCTGGGGGGGAAGCAATCAGCCCCAGCATTTT,TRBV20-1,TRBJ1-5,NA,few
CASSFSGGSQPQHF,TGTGCCAGCAGTTTTTCGGGCGGCAGTCAGCCCCAGCATTTT,TRBV27,TRBJ1-5,NA,many
CASSQQSSGLGAEAFF,TGTGCCAGCAGCCAACAAAGTTCGGGATTGGGAGCTGAAGCTTTCTTT,TRBV4-2,TRBJ1-1,NA,many
CASSSDRGRSQRQFF,TGTGCCAGCAGTTCGGACAGGGGGCGGTCTCAAAGGCAGTTCTTC,TRBV6-2/TRBV6-3,TRBJ2-1,TRBD1,many
CASSQDGSDEQFF,TGCGCCAGCAGCCAAGACGGGAGCGATGAGCAGTTCTTC,TRBV4-3,TRBJ2-1,NA,few
CASSSYGRGDTDTQYF,TGTGCCAGCAGCTCCTACGGAAGGGGTGACACAGATACGCAGTATTTT,TRBV7-9,TRBJ2-3,NA,many
CAIRGSGLPYNEQFF,TGTGCCATCAGGGGAAGCGGACTCCCCTACAATGAGCAGTTCTTC,TRBV10-3,TRBJ2-1,NA,NA
CASTPQKISPSTDTQYF,TGTGCCAGCACCCCACAAAAGATCTCGCCTAGCACAGATACGCAGTATTTT,TRBV6-2/TRBV6-3,TRBJ2-3,NA,NA
CASSAPGGVDYNEQFF,TGTGCCAGCAGCGCACCCGGAGGGGTGGACTACAATGAGCAGTTCTTC,TRBV7-9,TRBJ2-1,NA,many
CSVDDWGSTDTQYF,TGCAGCGTTGATGACTGGGGGAGCACAGATACGCAGTATTTT,TRBV29-1,TRBJ2-3,NA,many
CASSLDRVYSGANVLTF,TGCGCCAGCAGCTTGGACAGGGTCTACTCTGGGGCCAACGTCCTGACTTTC,TRBV5-1,TRBJ2-6,NA,many
CASRPGLAGAWETQYF,TGTGCCAGCAGGCCGGGACTAGCGGGGGCATGGGAGACCCAGTACTTC,TRBV6-6,TRBJ2-5,TRBD2,few
CASSVGQNTEAFF,TGCGCCAGCAGCGTTGGGCAGAACACTGAAGCTTTCTTT,TRBV5-1,TRBJ1-1,NA,many
CASSPPQGRYTEAFF,TGTGCCAGCAGCCCACCACAGGGGAGGTACACTGAAGCTTTCTTT,TRBV9,TRBJ1-1,TRBD1,many
CASSLYRARDEQFF,TGCGCCAGCAGCTTGTACAGGGCCAGGGATGAGCAGTTCTTC,TRBV5-1,TRBJ2-1,NA,few
CSVVIWDSLPNYGYTF,TGCAGCGTTGTAATTTGGGACAGCCTCCCGAACTATGGCTACACCTTC,TRBV29-1,TRBJ1-2,TRBD1,NA
CASSWSGVRNEQFF,TGTGCCAGCAGTTGGAGCGGTGTGAGGAATGAGCAGTTCTTC,TRBV27,TRBJ2-1,NA,many
CASSEGGRGETRYF,TGTGCCAGCAGTGAAGGTGGCAGGGGAGAGACCCGGTACTTC,TRBV28,TRBJ2-5,NA,NA
CASSFNRGPLSYEQYF,TGTGCCAGCAGCTTTAACAGGGGTCCCCTCTCCTACGAGCAGTACTTC,TRBV7-6,TRBJ2-7,TRBD1,many
CASSEVLGPDEQFF,TGTGCCAGCAGTGAAGTGTTGGGGCCTGATGAGCAGTTCTTC,TRBV2,TRBJ2-1,NA,NA
CASSHGYEQYF,TGTGCCAGTAGTCACGGTTACGAGCAGTACTTC,TRBV19,TRBJ2-7,NA,NA
CSAPKTLTDTQYF,TGCAGTGCTCCCAAGACCCTCACAGATACGCAGTATTTT,TRBV20-1,TRBJ2-3,NA,NA
CASSTTGTANSPLHF,TGTGCCAGCAGCACAACCGGGACAGCTAATTCACCCCTCCACTTT,TRBV7-9,TRBJ1-6,TRBD1,many
CATKGVTEQFF,TGTGCCACCAAAGGGGTCACCGAGCAGTTCTTC,TRBV28,TRBJ2-1,NA,many
CASSRTDNTEAFF,TGTGCCAGCAGTAGAACGGACAACACTGAAGCTTTCTTT,TRBV11-3,TRBJ1-1,NA,many
CASSEVGVRRQETQYF,TGTGCCAGCAGTGAAGTGGGGGTACGGAGACAAGAGACCCAGTACTTC,TRBV2,TRBJ2-5,NA,many
CATSGTGGRETQYF,TGTGCCACCAGTGGGACAGGGGGCAGAGAGACCCAGTACTTC,TRBV24-1,TRBJ2-5,TRBD1,many
CASSSPRFFTDGRNTEAFF,TGTGCCAGCAGCTCCCCTCGGTTTTTCACGGACGGAAGGAACACTGAAGCTTTCTTT,TRBV7-9,TRBJ1-1,NA,few
CASSRIERVRVETQYF,TGTGCCAGCAGCCGGATAGAGCGGGTGCGGGTAGAGACCCAGTACTTC,TRBV7-2,TRBJ2-5,NA,many
CASTRTAVRGMTGANSPLHF,TGTGCCAGCACCCGCACTGCCGTCAGGGGGATGACAGGGGCTAATTCACCCCTCCACTTT,TRBV7-2,TRBJ1-6,TRBD1,many
CASSFSGSPIGGAFF,TGTGCCAGCAGCTTCTCCGGGAGCCCGATCGGTGGAGCTTTCTTT,TRBV5-4,TRBJ1-1,NA,few
CASSLLTSGSSYEQYF,TGTGCCAGCAGCTTACTGACTAGCGGCAGCTCCTACGAGCAGTACTTC,TRBV7-9,TRBJ2-7,TRBD2,many
CASTPEGGGANVLTF,TGTGCCAGCACCCCGGAGGGTGGTGGGGCCAACGTCCTGACTTTC,TRBV7-9,TRBJ2-6,NA,many
CASRTDRAANYGYTF,TGTGCCAGCAGAACGGACAGGGCAGCTAACTATGGCTACACCTTC,TRBV27,TRBJ1-2,TRBD1,many
CASSPGLVTGELFF,TGCGCCAGCAGCCCGGGACTAGTCACCGGGGAGCTGTTTTTT,TRBV4-1,TRBJ2-2,TRBD2,NA
CASRSGQPSTDTQYF,TGCGCCAGCAGATCTGGACAACCTAGCACAGATACGCAGTATTTT,TRBV5-1,TRBJ2-3,NA,few
CSASEWGAHEQYF,TGCAGTGCCTCAGAATGGGGGGCCCACGAGCAGTACTTC,TRBV20-1,TRBJ2-7,NA,NA
CASSLAAGGAYNEQFF,TGTGCCAGCAGCTTAGCGGCAGGGGGCGCTTACAATGAGCAGTTCTTC,TRBV7-2,TRBJ2-1,TRBD1,many
CSVKDGVKGSEAFF,TGCAGCGTCAAGGACGGGGTGAAGGGTAGTGAAGCTTTCTTT,TRBV29-1,TRBJ1-1,NA,many
CASSLAGGAGEQFF,TGTGCCAGCAGCTTAGCCGGGGGGGCTGGTGAGCAGTTCTTC,TRBV11-3,TRBJ2-1,TRBD2,many
CSARDGQSSYNSPLHF,TGCAGTGCTAGAGATGGACAGAGCTCCTATAATTCACCCCTCCACTTT,TRBV20-1,TRBJ1-6,NA,many
CASSVQVTDTQYF,TGTGCCAGCAGCGTTCAGGTGACAGATACGCAGTATTTT,TRBV9,TRBJ2-3,NA,many
CASSSTGPSYNEQFF,TGTGCCAGCAGTTCAACAGGACCTTCCTACAATGAGCAGTTCTTC,TRBV6-1,TRBJ2-1,NA,many
CASSPPMAIPGSGNTIYF,TGTGCCAGCTCACCACCAATGGCCATTCCCGGCTCTGGAAACACCATATATTTT,TRBV18,TRBJ1-3,NA,few